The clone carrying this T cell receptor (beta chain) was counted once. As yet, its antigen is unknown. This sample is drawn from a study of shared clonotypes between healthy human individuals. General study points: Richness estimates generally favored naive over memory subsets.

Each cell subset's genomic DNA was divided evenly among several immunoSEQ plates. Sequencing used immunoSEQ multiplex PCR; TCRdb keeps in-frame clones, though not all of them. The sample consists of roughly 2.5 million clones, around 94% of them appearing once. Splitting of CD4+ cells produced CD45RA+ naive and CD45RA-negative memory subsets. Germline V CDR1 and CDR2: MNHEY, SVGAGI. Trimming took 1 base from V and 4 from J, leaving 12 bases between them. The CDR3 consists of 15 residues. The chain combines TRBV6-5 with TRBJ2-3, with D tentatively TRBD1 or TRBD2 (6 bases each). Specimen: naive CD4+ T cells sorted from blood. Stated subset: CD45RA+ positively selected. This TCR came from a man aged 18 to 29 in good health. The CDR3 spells CASSYWRGSPDTQYF. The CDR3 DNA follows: TGTGCCAGCAGTTACTGGAGGGGGAGTCCAGATACGCAGTATTTT.